The entry below gives a single T cell receptor beta chain sequence along with its context. Method: immunoSEQ multiplex PCR; TCRdb's copy keeps in-frame clones and lacks some. The sample lists around 39,000 clones; roughly 84% were seen once. CDR1 SGHNT and CDR2 YENEEA come from the germline V gene. J was trimmed by 4 bases and V by 2 bases; bases with no gene match: 16. There are 19 residues in the CDR3. The sample belongs to a study of PD-1 blockade in mismatch repair-deficient tumors. Sample: PBMCs, taken less than 40 weeks after starting pembrolizumab. This receptor was taken from an adult with mismatch repair-deficient cancer. The V call is TRBV11-3, the J call TRBJ2-5; 10 nucleotides agree with TRBD2. The CDR3 coding sequence is TGTGCCAGCAGCTTACCCGGGACTAGCGCCAACCCGGGCCTAGAGACCCAGTACTTC. Its translation: CASSLPGTSANPGLETQYF.